This is a list of T cell receptor beta chains from one sample in a study of early T cells in non-severe SARS-CoV-2 infection. TCRdb itself ran the 5' RACE reads through MiXCR, one entry per CDR3 protein. The sample includes about 49,000 distinct CDR3 sequences, roughly 6.5% of them seen just once. Sequencing used whole blood, obtained at baseline. All receptors derive from an adult who was a healthcare worker with PCR-confirmed SARS-CoV-2 infection or an uninfected control (not recorded which). CDR3s include the opening cysteine and the closing phenylalanine or tryptophan.

v_call: TRBV6-5
j_call: TRBJ1-2
cdr3_length: 15
cdr3_aa: CASSYTGRNNYGYTF

v_call: TRBV7-9
j_call: TRBJ2-1
cdr3_length: 14
cdr3_aa: CASSSRTGTNEQFF

v_call: TRBV6-6
j_call: TRBJ2-5
cdr3_length: 14
cdr3_aa: CASSYIGDQETQYF

v_call: TRBV6-6
j_call: TRBJ2-1
cdr3_length: 15
cdr3_aa: CASRSDRNSYNEQFF

v_call: TRBV6-6
j_call: TRBJ1-1
cdr3_length: 11
cdr3_aa: CAVTSGTEAFF

v_call: TRBV9
j_call: TRBJ1-2
cdr3_length: 13
cdr3_aa: CASSQDRDYGYTF

v_call: TRBV20-1
j_call: TRBJ2-6
cdr3_length: 12
cdr3_aa: CSARGGANVLTF

v_call: TRBV6-2/TRBV6-3
j_call: TRBJ2-1
cdr3_length: 12
cdr3_aa: CASSYSYNEQFF

v_call: TRBV12-3/TRBV12-4
j_call: TRBJ2-3
cdr3_length: 12
cdr3_aa: CASSPRVGTQYF

v_call: TRBV7-9
j_call: TRBJ2-3
cdr3_length: 14
cdr3_aa: CASSPSRDIYTQYF

v_call: TRBV24-1
j_call: TRBJ2-7
cdr3_length: 13
cdr3_aa: CATSDQGAGEQYF

v_call: TRBV10-2
j_call: TRBJ1-2
cdr3_length: 14
cdr3_aa: CASSETTPTYGYTF

v_call: TRBV30
j_call: TRBJ2-3
cdr3_length: 13
cdr3_aa: CAWELGGTDTQYF

v_call: TRBV5-1
j_call: TRBJ2-3
cdr3_length: 15
cdr3_aa: CASRLNGGSTDTQYF

v_call: TRBV12-3/TRBV12-4
j_call: TRBJ1-3
cdr3_length: 14
cdr3_aa: CASSVRGSGNTIYF